Below are 9 T cell receptor beta chains sequenced from a single sample in a study of blood T cells in healthy people across ages. Sample-barcoded 5' priming and a J-beta primer mix drove a second PCR of roughly 7 to 11 cycles. From the 5' RACE reads, TCRdb called clonotypes with MiXCR, one entry per CDR3 protein. The table has roughly 1.7 million distinct CDR3 sequences, around 36% seen once. Input material: blood. These receptors were taken from a woman in her 30s in good health.

The V call is TRBV12-3 or TRBV12-4, the J call TRBJ2-6; TRBD1 matches at 11 bases. Trimming removed 6 bases from V and 2 bases from J; junction bases left unmatched: 6. The CDR3 runs 17 residues. The CDR3 reads CASRDRGRLPGANVLTF. The CDR3 DNA sequence: TGTGCCAGCAGGGACAGGGGGCGGCTCCCTGGGGCCAACGTCCTGACTTTC.

The chain has TRBV28 and TRBJ1-2; the D gene is possibly TRBD1 (5 bases). The V and J ends lost 5 bases and 4 bases respectively, with 17 bases between them. CDR3 length: 15 residues. The V gene's germline CDR1 is MDHEN and CDR2 SYDVKM. Here the CDR3 DNA reads TGTGCCAGCAGTCCATCGACGGGGCCTGGCTATGGCTACACCTTC. It translates to CASSPSTGPGYGYTF.

The genes are TRBV19 and TRBJ1-2; D remains ambiguous. The V gene's germline CDR1 is LNHDA and CDR2 SQIVND (reference sequence). With 4 bases removed from V and 6 bases from J, the gap between germline ends came to 6 bases. The CDR3 runs to 11 residues. The CDR3 protein is CASSTTHGYTF. The CDR3 bases are TGTGCCAGTAGTACGACACATGGCTACACCTTC.

V gene TRBV27 combines with J gene TRBJ2-5; unclear D gene. Trimming stripped 5 bases from V and 5 bases from J, with 15 bases between. The CDR3 runs to 14 residues. In germline, CDR1 is MNHEY, CDR2 SMNVEV (reference sequence). CDR3 loop: CASSPQGSRETQYF. The CDR3 coding sequence is TGTGCCAGCAGTCCTCAAGGTAGTAGGGAGACCCAGTACTTC.

This clonotype occurred once. The genes are TRBV27 and TRBJ2-3, with 12 bases that match TRBD2. Germline V CDR1 and CDR2: MNHEY, SMNVEV (reference sequence). With V trimmed by 1 base and J by 4 bases, 18 bases remained unmatched. This CDR3 is 21 amino acids long. This CDR3 reads CASSLWASGRAQTGLADTQYF. The CDR3 nucleotides read TGTGCCAGCAGTTTATGGGCTAGCGGGAGGGCCCAGACGGGTTTGGCAGATACGCAGTATTTT.

There are many counts of this clonotype. A read error may produce the germline difference seen at one junction end. This chain connects TRBV4-1 to TRBJ2-7; D not resolved. Per the germline V gene, CDR1 is MGHRA and CDR2 is YSYEKL. This CDR3 spans 14 amino acids. CDR3 loop: CASSQVAGSYEQYF. The DNA for the CDR3 is TGTGCCAGCAGCCAAGTTGCCGGCTCCTACGAGCAGTACTTC.

The chain uses TRBV4-2 and TRBJ1-1; D not resolved. This CDR3 contains 14 residues. Germline V lookup: CDR1 LGHNA, CDR2 YNFKEQ. V shed 1 base and J shed 8 bases, with 14 bases lying between them. This CDR3 reads CASSQAVGQIEAFF. For the CDR3, the DNA is TGTGCCAGCAGCCAAGCGGTGGGCCAAATCGAAGCTTTCTTT.

Only a few counts were recorded for this clonotype. This chain links TRBV7-9 with TRBJ2-3, with D maybe TRBD2 (5 bases). V dropped 5 bases and J dropped 2 bases, with 20 bases sitting between them. Germline CDR1 is SEHNR and CDR2 is FQNEAQ (reference sequence). The CDR3 length is 17 residues. CDR3 sequence: CASSPLTMAEFTDTQYF. The CDR3 nucleotides read TGTGCCAGCAGCCCCCTGACTATGGCGGAATTCACAGATACGCAGTATTTT.

The chain has TRBV4-1 and TRBJ2-2; 9 nucleotides agree with TRBD1. Trimming removed 4 bases from V and 5 bases from J; junction bases left unmatched: 8. The CDR3 spans 16 residues. Germline values: CDR1 MGHRA, CDR2 YSYEKL. The CDR3: CASSRWTGVDTGELFF. The CDR3 bases are TGCGCCAGCAGCCGATGGACAGGGGTTGATACCGGGGAGCTGTTTTTT.